The 26 T cell receptor beta chains in this list originate from one sample, sequenced in a study of T cells in Graves' hyperthyroidism and ophthalmopathy. RNA transcripts served as the template for amplifying TCR beta CDR3 regions. Primed by the HTBI set, a first-round RT-PCR was run on the TCR CDR3. MiXCR was run by TCRdb on the multiplex PCR reads, yielding one entry per CDR3 protein. The sample lists around 300,000 distinct CDR3 sequences; about 13% were seen once. Input material: blood. The receptors come from a woman in her thirties or forties with Graves' ophthalmopathy.

This clonotype has at least ten counts. V gene TRBV11-2 combines with J gene TRBJ2-7, with unresolved D. This CDR3 has 12 residues. From germline, CDR1 is SGHAT and CDR2 FQNNGV. The ends were cut back, 3 bases at V and 4 bases at J, with 7 bases in the middle. The CDR3 region is CASSFLTYEQYF. As DNA, the CDR3 is TGTGCCAGCAGCTTCCTTACTTACGAGCAGTACTTC.

This clonotype has at least ten counts. The rearrangement links TRBV10-2 to TRBJ1-1, with a possible D match to TRBD1 (6 bases). Germline V gene data show CDR1 as WSHSY and CDR2 as SAAADI. This CDR3 comprises 16 residues. V gave up 2 bases and J gave up 0 bases, with 13 bases separating them. The DNA of the CDR3 is TGCGCCAGCAGTGAGATGAGGGGGGCCATGAACACTGAAGCTTTCTTT. The encoded protein is CASSEMRGAMNTEAFF.

This clonotype was counted at least ten times. The chain is built from TRBV28 and TRBJ1-5, with D possibly TRBD1 on 6 matching bases. This CDR3 has 14 amino acids. Between the trimmed V and J ends, which lost 5 bases and 6 bases, there was a span of 14 bases. Germline V lookup: CDR1 MDHEN, CDR2 SYDVKM. The CDR3 nucleotides are TGTGCCAGCAGTAAACACAGGGACGGTCAGCCCCAGCATTTT. This sequence encodes CASSKHRDGQPQHF.

This clonotype was observed at least ten times. This rearrangement joins TRBV6-1 to TRBJ1-5; 9 bases fit TRBD1. J was trimmed by 5 bases and V by 6 bases; bases with no gene match: 8. This CDR3 contains 15 residues. Germline lookup yields CDR1 MNHNS and CDR2 SASEGT. This CDR3 reads CASSFAGTGHQPQHF. The CDR3 DNA sequence: TGTGCCAGCAGCTTTGCGGGGACAGGGCATCAGCCCCAGCATTTT.

This clonotype was seen a few times. J is TRBJ1-4 and V is TRBV5-4; the match to TRBD1 covers 8 bases. The CDR3 is made up of 17 amino acids. The J segment lost 0 bases and the V segment lost 4 bases, leaving 8 bases of the junction unmatched. Germline V gene data show CDR1 as SGHNT and CDR2 as YYREEE (reference sequence). The CDR3 DNA sequence: TGTGCCAGCAGCCTTGACAGGGGCATAGCAACTAATGAAAAACTGTTTTTT. It translates to CASSLDRGIATNEKLFF.

This clonotype showed up many times. V usage is TRBV27 and J usage is TRBJ2-7; either TRBD1 or TRBD2 may supply D (6 bases each). The V end was cut by 3 bases, the J end by 6 bases, with 9 bases between. CDR1 is MNHEY, CDR2 SMNVEV, per germline (reference sequence). The CDR3 is made up of 12 amino acids. This CDR3 reads CASSFWGAEQYF. The CDR3, as DNA: TGTGCCAGCAGTTTTTGGGGGGCCGAGCAGTACTTC.

There are many counts of this clonotype. The chain uses TRBV11-2 and TRBJ1-2, with D possibly TRBD1 on 5 matching bases. With 5 bases removed from V and 7 bases from J, the gap between germline ends came to 23 bases. The V gene's germline CDR1 is SGHAT and CDR2 FQNNGV. The CDR3 consists of 16 residues. CDR3 sequence: CASSPSIGQKEGGYTF. The CDR3, as DNA: TGTGCCAGCAGCCCGAGTATAGGACAAAAGGAGGGTGGCTACACCTTC.

This clonotype was found many times. The chain carries TRBV20-1 and TRBJ1-1, with D hard to call. In germline, CDR1 is DFQATT, CDR2 SNEGSKA (reference sequence). V gave up 5 bases and J gave up 4 bases, with 11 bases separating them. This CDR3 has 12 residues. CDR3 coding DNA: TGCAGTGCTGATAGGGCGGGCACTGAAGCTTTCTTT. This encodes CSADRAGTEAFF.

This clonotype was counted at least ten times. This chain connects TRBV25-1 to TRBJ2-1; D may match TRBD1 or TRBD2 (6 bases each). Germline CDR1 and CDR2: MGHDK and SYGVNS. The CDR3 is 15 amino acids. V was pared by 2 bases and J by 4 bases, with 12 bases between. As DNA, the CDR3 is TGTGCCAGCAGTGAAGGGGGGCGCGGATACAATGAGCAGTTCTTC. As protein: CASSEGGRGYNEQFF.

This clonotype has more than one count but fewer than ten. This may be a read error: a much more frequent sequence differs by one nucleotide. The chain links TRBV28 to TRBJ2-1; 14 bases are shared with TRBD2. Germline V lookup: CDR1 MDHEN, CDR2 SYDVKM. This CDR3 region has 16 residues. The CDR3 DNA follows: TGTGCCAGCAGTTCGGGACTAGCGGGAGCCTACAATGAGCAGTCCTTC. Protein sequence: CASSSGLAGAYNEQSF.

This clonotype has only a few counts. The chain employs TRBV3-1 and TRBJ2-7; D is unresolved. V was trimmed by 1 base and J by 6 bases, leaving 16 bases between them. The CDR3 spans 15 residues. CDR1 LGHDT and CDR2 YNNKEL come from the germline V gene (reference sequence). CDR3 in DNA: TGTGCCAGCAGCCAAGTAACGGGCGGCTCCGGCGAGCAGTACTTC. Amino acid sequence: CASSQVTGGSGEQYF.

The chain joins TRBV6-1 to TRBJ2-5; D perhaps matches TRBD1 (5 bases). Between the trimmed V and J ends, which lost 6 bases and 3 bases, there was a span of 8 bases. Germline CDR1 MNHNS, CDR2 SASEGT. This CDR3 contains 12 residues. The CDR3 loop is CASSRREETQYF. CDR3 nucleotides: TGTGCCAGCAGCCGCAGGGAAGAGACCCAGTACTTC.

This chain links TRBV6-4 with TRBJ2-2; D may be TRBD2 (6 bases). The CDR3 covers 14 residues. With 5 bases removed from V and 6 bases from J, the gap between germline ends came to 13 bases. CDR1 and CDR2 (germline): MRHNA, SNTAGT. As DNA, the CDR3 is TGTGCCAGCAGTCTACTAGCCGGGGCCGGGGAGCTGTTTTTT. Protein product: CASSLLAGAGELFF.

Remarks on this clonotype: A junction end diverges from the germline sequence, so it may reflect a read error. The chain uses TRBV7-9 and TRBJ2-3, with 8 bases aligning to TRBD2. This CDR3 spans 16 amino acids. Germline lookup yields CDR1 SEHNR and CDR2 FQNEAQ (reference sequence). Written as DNA, the CDR3 is TGTGCCCGCAGCTTCCCGGGGGGGACGACCGGGGTCGGGCAGTATTTT. It codes for CARSFPGGTTGVGQYF.

In this sample, this clonotype turned up a few times. The chain recombines TRBV11-1 with TRBJ2-7; 9 positions agree with TRBD1. J lost 7 bases, V lost 1 base, and 2 bases had no gene match. Germline loops: CDR1 SGHAT, CDR2 FQDESV (reference sequence). This CDR3 is built from 13 residues. The CDR3 DNA reads as TGTGCCAGCAGCTTAGGGGGACAGGGAGAGCAGTACTTC. This translates into CASSLGGQGEQYF.

This clonotype was detected many times. V gene TRBV7-6 combines with J gene TRBJ2-2, with 9 bases matching TRBD1. In germline, CDR1 is SGHVS, CDR2 FNYEAQ. The V gene end was trimmed by 5 bases and the J gene end by 4 bases; junction bases not matched to a gene: 11. This CDR3 contains 17 residues. The CDR3, as DNA: TGTGCCAGCAGCCGTTTAACCGGGACAGGGACCACCGGGGAGCTGTTTTTT. Translated: CASSRLTGTGTTGELFF. Looking up the rest from reference TRBV7-6 and TRBJ2-2 gives the full variable domain: GAGVSQSPRYKVTKRGQDVALRCDPISGHVSLYWYRQALGQGPEFLTYFNYEAQQDKSGLPNDRFSAERPEGSISTLTIQRTEQRDSAMYRCASSRLTGTGTTGELFFGEGSRLTVL.

This clonotype was observed a few times. The V call is TRBV6-2 or TRBV6-3, the J call TRBJ1-1; D call uncertain. CDR3 length: 12 amino acids. CDR1 is MNHEY and CDR2 is SVGEGT in the germline V gene. V shed 6 bases and J shed 3 bases, with 8 bases lying between them. CDR3 sequence reads: CASSRRYTEAFF. CDR3 bases: TGTGCCAGCAGCCGCCGGTACACTGAAGCTTTCTTT.

The chain is built from TRBV18 and TRBJ2-2; D possibly corresponds to TRBD2 (6 bases). V dropped 3 bases and J dropped 4 bases, with 12 bases sitting between them. CDR3 length: 15 amino acids. Germline lookup yields CDR1 KGHSH and CDR2 LQKENI. The CDR3 region is CASSPATRATGELFF. The CDR3 bases are TGTGCCAGCTCACCGGCGACTAGAGCCACCGGGGAGCTGTTTTTT.

This clonotype was counted many times. This rearrangement joins TRBV2 to TRBJ2-7; 10 bases fit TRBD2. Trimming took 10 bases from V and 7 from J; bases not matched to a gene: 16. From germline, CDR1 is SNHLY and CDR2 FYNNEI. CDR3 length: 15 residues. The CDR3 here is CATKRTSGSFGEQYF. Written as DNA, the CDR3 is TGTGCCACCAAAAGGACTAGCGGTTCTTTTGGAGAGCAGTACTTC.

This clonotype has more than one count but fewer than ten. This chain joins TRBV4-1 and TRBJ1-2; D is perhaps TRBD1 (5 bases). Trimming stripped 1 base from V and 2 bases from J, with 8 bases between. This CDR3 has 14 residues. CDR1 is MGHRA, CDR2 YSYEKL, per germline. As DNA, the CDR3 is TGCGCCAGCAGCCAAGCCGACAGAAACTATGGCTACACCTTC. It translates to CASSQADRNYGYTF.

This sequence joins TRBV5-4 and TRBJ2-4; 11 bases match TRBD2. With V trimmed by 4 bases and J by 2 bases, 5 bases remained unmatched. The CDR3 runs 16 residues. In germline, CDR1 is SGHNT, CDR2 YYREEE (reference sequence). The CDR3 loop is CASSPTSGRTKNIQYF. The DNA for the CDR3 is TGTGCCAGCAGCCCCACTAGCGGGAGAACCAAAAACATTCAGTACTTC.

This clonotype was seen at least ten times. This chain links TRBV27 with TRBJ2-2, with 10 positions matching TRBD2. The CDR3 extends over 15 amino acids. Germline V lookup: CDR1 MNHEY, CDR2 SMNVEV (reference sequence). The V gene end was trimmed by 5 bases and the J gene end by 2 bases; junction bases not matched to a gene: 2. CDR3 amino acids: CASSLAGANTGELFF. CDR3 DNA sequence: TGTGCCAGCAGTCTAGCGGGAGCAAACACCGGGGAGCTGTTTTTT.

In this sample, this clonotype turned up many times. In nucleotides, the CDR3 is TGTGCCAGCACCCCGCGGACAGGGTCCTACGAGCAGTACTTC. Its protein is CASTPRTGSYEQYF. The chain has TRBV2 and TRBJ2-7, with 8 bases that match TRBD1. This CDR3 spans 14 amino acids. CDR1 and CDR2 (germline): SNHLY, FYNNEI. Trimming at V came to 7 bases and at J to 1 base, leaving 6 bases not matched to a gene. Full variable domain (missing parts from reference TRBV2 and TRBJ2-7): EPEVTQTPSHQVTQMGQEVILRCVPISNHLYFYWYRQILGQKVEFLVSFYNNEISEKSEIFDDQFSVERPDGSNFTLKIRSTKLEDSAMYFCASTPRTGSYEQYFGPGTRLTVT.

The rearrangement uses TRBV28 and TRBJ1-2; D uncertain. This CDR3 is 13 amino acids long. V lost 3 bases to trimming and J lost 4 bases, with 9 bases between them. Germline V gene data show CDR1 as MDHEN and CDR2 as SYDVKM. The CDR3 protein is CASSFGTVYGYTF. The CDR3 DNA reads as TGTGCCAGCAGTTTCGGTACAGTCTATGGCTACACCTTC.

This chain connects TRBV6-5 to TRBJ2-7; TRBD2 agrees at 8 bases. Per germline, CDR1 MNHEY and CDR2 SVGAGI. This CDR3 contains 14 residues. V lost 4 bases and J lost 5; bases outside the gene matches: 7. CDR3 sequence (DNA): TGTGCCAGCAGTTCCGGGGGGGCCCGGAACGAGCAGTACTTC. Translation: CASSSGGARNEQYF.

This clonotype was detected a few times. The chain is built from TRBV5-1 and TRBJ2-5; possibly TRBD2 for D (7 bases). This CDR3 has 14 amino acids. The V and J ends lost 1 base and 5 bases respectively, with 12 bases between them. Germline CDR1 and CDR2: SGHRS and YFSETQ. The CDR3 loop reads CASSLTGGGETQYF. DNA for the CDR3: TGCGCCAGCAGCTTGACGGGGGGCGGGGAGACCCAGTACTTC. The whole variable domain, filled in from reference TRBV5-1 and TRBJ2-5, reads KAGVTQTPRYLIKTRGQQVTLSCSPISGHRSVSWYQQTPGQGLQFLFEYFSETQRNKGNFPGRFSGRQFSNSRSEMNVSTLELGDSALYLCASSLTGGGETQYFGPGTRLLVL.